This T cell receptor (beta chain) is drawn from a study of cytomegalovirus exposure and HLA in healthy donors. On the study more broadly: Among several hundred genotyped donors, 80% to 90% fell in the Caucasian-associated ancestry cluster. Study-level results: Previously analyzed data showed that most TCR beta V segments were productive at a frequency of about 87% or about 30%. Later work found that TCR association rates differed between HLA loci; DRB1 had the most and HLA-C the fewest. In vitro confirmation showed a few CMV-associated chains to be CMV antigen specific.

To note about this clone: Its specificity is unknown.

PCR primers comprised 60 Vbeta and 13 Jbeta primers. Here immunoSEQ multiplex PCR was the method, and the copy in TCRdb shows in-frame clones only, minus some. Here the sample spans around 170,000 clones, 71% being singletons. The CDR3 consists of 13 residues. With 1 base removed from V and 3 bases from J, the gap between germline ends came to 7 bases. CDR1 is LGHNT and CDR2 is FRNRAP in the germline V gene. Sequenced input: PBMCs. This chain joins TRBV12-5 and TRBJ2-7, with D uncertain. The origin of this receptor is a girl aged 5 to 17 in good health and CMV-seronegative. CDR3 amino acids: CASGLESYYEQYF. The CDR3 DNA sequence: TGTGCTAGTGGTTTGGAGAGTTACTACGAGCAGTACTTC.